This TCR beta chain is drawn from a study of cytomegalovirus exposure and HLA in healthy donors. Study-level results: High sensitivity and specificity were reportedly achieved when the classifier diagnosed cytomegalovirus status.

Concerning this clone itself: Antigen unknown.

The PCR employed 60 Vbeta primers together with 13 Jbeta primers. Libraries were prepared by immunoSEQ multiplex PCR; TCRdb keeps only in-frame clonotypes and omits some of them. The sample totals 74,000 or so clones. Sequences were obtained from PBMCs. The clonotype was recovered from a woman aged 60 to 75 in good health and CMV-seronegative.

For the CDR3, the DNA is TGTGCCAGCAGTCCGGACTCCGGTAATTCACCCCTCCACTTT. Its translation: CASSPDSGNSPLHF. The chain employs TRBV2 and TRBJ1-6; D not resolved. The CDR3 has 14 amino acids. V lost 5 bases, J lost 6 bases, and 11 bases lay in between. The V gene's germline CDR1 is SNHLY and CDR2 FYNNEI.